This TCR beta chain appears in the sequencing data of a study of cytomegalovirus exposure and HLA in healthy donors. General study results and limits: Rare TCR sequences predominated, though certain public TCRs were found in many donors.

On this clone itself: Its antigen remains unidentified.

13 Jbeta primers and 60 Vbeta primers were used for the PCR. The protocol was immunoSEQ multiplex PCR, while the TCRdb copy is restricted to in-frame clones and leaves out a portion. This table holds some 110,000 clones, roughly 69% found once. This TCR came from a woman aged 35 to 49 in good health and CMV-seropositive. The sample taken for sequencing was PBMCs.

The CDR3: CASSRTAGTKESGEQYF. CDR3 nucleotides: TGCGCCAGCAGCCGAACCGCCGGGACTAAGGAATCGGGCGAGCAGTACTTC. V and J are TRBV4-3 and TRBJ2-7, with TRBD2 matching over 7 bases. V lost 4 bases, J lost 6 bases, and 18 bases stayed unmatched. The CDR3 extends over 17 amino acids. Germline V gene sequence: CDR1 LGHNA, CDR2 YSLEER.